One and the same sample provided the 9 T cell receptor beta chains below, sequenced in a study of blood T cell repertoires in COVID-19. Data came from immunoSEQ multiplex PCR; TCRdb stores just in-frame clones and leaves some out. The data show around 150,000 clones, around 84% seen once. Source material: peripheral blood. These receptors all stem from a woman aged 55-69 years with COVID-19, enrolled during active disease.

The chain carries TRBV11-2 and TRBJ1-4, with D tentatively TRBD1 (5 bases). Germline V gene data show CDR1 as SGHAT and CDR2 as FQNNGV. The CDR3 length is 14 residues. V lost 2 bases, J lost 8 bases, and 12 bases lay in between. Here the CDR3 DNA reads TGTGCCAGCAGCTTACGAGTAAGGGGCGAAAAACTGTTTTTT. As protein: CASSLRVRGEKLFF.

The chain uses TRBV7-3 and TRBJ2-1; a possible D gene is TRBD2 (6 bases). V was shortened by 5 bases and J by 6 bases, with 20 bases between the two germline ends. The CDR3 has 16 amino acids. CDR1 is SGHTA and CDR2 is FQGTGA in the germline V gene. The CDR3 sequence is CASSIAPGLRGNEQFF. In DNA form, the CDR3 reads TGTGCCAGCAGCATCGCCCCGGGACTCCGAGGCAATGAGCAGTTCTTC.

Concerning this clone: One end of the junction fails to match germline, which may point to a read error. The chain combines TRBV7-3 with TRBJ2-2; no reliable D call. The CDR3 contains 14 residues. CDR1 SGHTA and CDR2 FQGTGA come from the germline V gene. The CDR3 nucleotides are TGTGCCAGCAGCTTCGGGTCGAAGACCGGGGAGCTGTTTTTT. Its translation is CASSFGSKTGELFF.

The count of this clone is one. The chain joins TRBV2 to TRBJ2-2, with D uncertain. This CDR3 is built from 11 residues. The ends were cut back, 6 bases at V and 8 bases at J, with 7 bases in the middle. CDR1 and CDR2 from the germline V gene are SNHLY and FYNNEI. The CDR3 loop is CASSSSGELFF. CDR3 nucleotide sequence: TGTGCCAGCAGCTCCTCTGGGGAGCTGTTTTTT.

The rearrangement joins TRBV6-5 to TRBJ1-2; TRBD1 aligns across 8 bases. This CDR3 is built from 14 residues. Losses at the gene ends were 0 bases for V and 8 bases for J; bases not matched to a gene: 5. CDR1 is MNHEY and CDR2 is SVGAGI in the germline V gene. The CDR3 sequence is CASSYSPGQGGYTF. DNA for the CDR3: TGTGCCAGCAGTTACTCCCCTGGACAGGGAGGCTACACCTTC.

CDR3 protein: CASTTDRNTEAFF. CDR3 nucleotide sequence: TGTGCCAGCACCACCGACAGGAACACTGAAGCTTTCTTT. The rearrangement joins TRBV12-3 or TRBV12-4 to TRBJ1-1; possibly TRBD1 for D (5 bases). This CDR3 has 13 residues. Trimming cost V 7 bases and J 1 base, with 10 bases left between them.

This clone was seen a few times. The chain's CDR3 is CASSLYDRGVGYTF. CDR3 sequence (DNA): TGTGCCAGCAGCTTATATGACAGGGGGGTTGGCTACACCTTC. The rearrangement uses TRBV11-2 and TRBJ1-2, with 9 bases identical to TRBD1. The V gene's germline CDR1 is SGHAT and CDR2 FQNNGV. The CDR3 runs to 14 residues. V lost 2 bases to trimming and J lost 7 bases; unmatched junction nucleotides: 5.

The V gene is TRBV27, the J gene TRBJ1-2; possibly TRBD1 for D (5 bases). In germline, CDR1 is MNHEY, CDR2 SMNVEV (reference sequence). V was pared by 5 bases and J by 2 bases, with 9 bases between. The CDR3 covers 13 residues. The CDR3 coding sequence is TGTGCCAGCAGTGGGGCGGACAACTATGGCTACACCTTC. This encodes CASSGADNYGYTF.

This rearrangement joins TRBV18 to TRBJ1-4; D is possibly TRBD1 (5 bases). Per germline, CDR1 KGHSH and CDR2 LQKENI. The CDR3 contains 16 residues. V dropped 6 bases and J dropped 8 bases, with 22 bases sitting between them. CDR3 loop: CASSTKPGVGLEKLFF. CDR3 DNA: TGTGCCAGCTCGACAAAACCGGGGGTCGGGCTCGAAAAACTGTTTTTT.